Included here is one TCR beta chain sequence, with context. The CDR3 sequence is 13 residues long. Germline-derived CDR1 and CDR2 are MNHEY and SMNVEV (reference sequence). Trimming took 5 bases from V and 9 from J, leaving 14 bases between them. These data belong to a study of T cell changes during pregnancy in multiple sclerosis. Data came from immunoSEQ multiplex PCR; TCRdb stores just in-frame clones and leaves some out. The table has 45,000 to 60,000 clones, approximately 92% seen once. The V gene is TRBV27, the J gene TRBJ2-1; D is undetermined. The clonotype comes from a female donor with multiple sclerosis, enrolled in a pregnancy study. This specimen consisted of CD8+ T cells from peripheral blood mononuclear cells, obtained in the second trimester of pregnancy. The CDR3 loop reads CASSLSRFGEQFF. The CDR3, as DNA: TGTGCCAGCAGTCTTTCCCGTTTCGGTGAGCAGTTCTTC.